This is a list of T cell receptor beta chains from one sample in a study of PD-L1 blockade in urothelial cancer. The method was immunoSEQ multiplex PCR; TCRdb's version includes in-frame clones alone and lacks a portion of them. This repertoire shows 50,000 to 70,000 clones, approximately 78% found once; its top ten account for roughly 1.5%. Sequences were derived from PBMCs, sampled around atezolizumab (anti-PD-L1) treatment. The receptors derive from a man between 65 and 85 years old with urothelial cancer. Each CDR3 is given without its conserved first and last residue. The order of the fields is V gene, CDR3 protein.

v_call: TRBV4-3
cdr3_aa: ASSPGTADTQY

v_call: TRBV29-1
cdr3_aa: SVSGGDTDTQY

v_call: TRBV5-6
cdr3_aa: ASSPGLGKPQH

v_call: TRBV5-1
cdr3_aa: ASSPRLAGGYSEQY

v_call: TRBV5-1
cdr3_aa: ASSLVPTPTSEQY

v_call: TRBV4-1
cdr3_aa: ASSQEWLESTDTQY

v_call: TRBV19
cdr3_aa: ASSIQGGNTGELF

v_call: TRBV28
cdr3_aa: ASSPWGQGGEKLF

v_call: TRBV7-9
cdr3_aa: ASSSGRTALYNEQF

v_call: TRBV4-3
cdr3_aa: ASSPRLNEKLF

v_call: TRBV5-4
cdr3_aa: ASRAGQGGTEAF

v_call: TRBV28
cdr3_aa: ASSPRGGTYEQY

v_call: TRBV7-2
cdr3_aa: ASRNSGTTGDYGYT

v_call: TRBV11-3
cdr3_aa: ASRRLAGTYTGELF

v_call: TRBV5-6
cdr3_aa: ASSGGTGTNTEAF

v_call: TRBV7-3
cdr3_aa: ASSLVLDGEQF

v_call: TRBV11-3
cdr3_aa: ASSLQFSYNEQF

v_call: TRBV11-1
cdr3_aa: ASSRGTGASYEQY

v_call: TRBV5-1
cdr3_aa: ASSPRAGGPMNTEAF

v_call: TRBV5-1
cdr3_aa: ASMTSGGSYNEQF

v_call: TRBV5-1
cdr3_aa: ASSLSPDRTGYTDTQY

v_call: TRBV18
cdr3_aa: ASSPQGTGANVLT

v_call: TRBV19
cdr3_aa: ASSPQGSGQPQH

v_call: TRBV4-3
cdr3_aa: ASSQEELGTSFGGGYNEQF

v_call: TRBV14
cdr3_aa: ASSLTGNTEAF

v_call: TRBV4-1
cdr3_aa: ASSQAGQSYEQY

v_call: TRBV27
cdr3_aa: ASGPHQF

v_call: TRBV7-9
cdr3_aa: ASSLGAGTGANVLT

v_call: TRBV28
cdr3_aa: ASSLGSSGKNEQF

v_call: TRBV6-4
cdr3_aa: ASSEDREATEAF